This TCR beta chain was sequenced for a study of shared clonotypes between healthy human individuals (dated by TCRdb to about 2020). Background on the whole study: The cohort included three men and two women between 18 and 49 years of age. For each donor, CD4 naive and CD4 memory were each given three plates, CD8 naive was given two plates, and CD8 memory was given one plate. To estimate repertoire size and how much clonotype sharing occurs between individuals, the study deeply sequenced the blood TCR repertoires of roughly 5 healthy adults. Libraries were prepared and TCR repertoires were sequenced by different laboratories using diverse techniques, in order to increase sequencing depth and limit assay-specific biases. Each donor's leukapheresis produced roughly between roughly 0.9 and 8.9 billion PBMCs. Findings and caveats that apply to the study as a whole: When a handful of donors were compared, the shared fraction of clonotypes was 5% to 6.5% for naive CD4, about 4% for naive CD8, roughly 2.3% for memory CD4, and about 0.36% for memory CD8. Sampling was restricted to blood, and TCR repertoires in tissue are likely to differ from TCR repertoires in blood. Estimated clonotype richness was generally larger for naive than for memory subsets. Based on pairwise subsampling, the degree of clonotype sharing among donors was expected to be affected by sequencing depth. Rarefaction of sorted-subset datasets indicated incomplete sequencing despite the large sequencing depth. Clonotypes shared by all four sorted-subset donors showed higher generation probabilities than non-shared clonotypes. The small number of donors limited the genetic and exposure-history diversity represented.

After removal of 5 bases from V and 1 base from J, the junction retains 2 bases not matched to a gene. CDR1 and CDR2 are read off the germline V gene as SGHVS and FNYEAQ. The CDR3 sequence holds 15 residues, the cysteine and phenylalanine included. Solely the CDR3 DNA is kept, with 45 bases framed from the first base. To note about this clone: Its antigen remains unidentified. No quality values exist for individual bases; no much larger clone is one base distant.

CD8 naive samples were CD45RO-negative cells positively selected for CCR7, giving a CD45RA+CCR7+ population that excluded TemRA cells. The donors were healthy, HIV-negative adults with no recently reported acute infections or vaccinations. Only Caucasian adults living in Nashville, Tennessee, USA were represented among the donors. Blood was collected by leukapheresis, and PBMCs were isolated by Ficoll-Histopaque density gradient centrifugation and then cryopreserved in liquid nitrogen vapor phase. Purity and quantity of every magnetically sorted T cell population were checked by analytical flow cytometry. Each sorted fraction had its genomic DNA isolated and then quantified by UV absorbance on a Nanodrop 2000c. TCR CDR3 regions were amplified from genomic DNA by multiplex PCR using the deep immunoSEQ assay. Extracted genomic DNA from each cell subset was distributed evenly across all wells of several immunoSEQ 96-well plates, and each plate was treated as a replicate. Each replicate PCR for sorted subsets received 200 ng genomic DNA, equal to 30,000 or so T cell genomes. Purified libraries were quantified with a Qubit 3.0 fluorometer, sized on a Bioanalyzer 2100, and re-quantified with the KAPA Library Quantification kit. Each immunoSEQ 96-well plate was sequenced on its own single-read 150-cycle Illumina NextSeq 550 flow cell. Regarding the original processing steps: Because the immunoSEQ output included only junctional sequences and no quality scores, the filtering could not be the same as the filtering used for full-length reads. To assign V/J genes and CDR3, sequences were annotated against IMGT germline references using PyIR, a Python wrapper for IgBLAST v1.9. Reads with weak V/J assignments (E-value above 1e-6), missing CDR3, stop codons, out-of-frame junctions, or ambiguous translated residues were removed. V3J clonotypes were defined by identical inferred V gene, J gene, and CDR3 amino acid sequence. Percentage overlap between repertoires was calculated by dividing the number of shared unique clonotypes by the size of the smaller repertoire. RTK rarefaction, the Chao1 estimator, and Recon v2.1 estimates of unobserved clonotypes were used to assess repertoire richness. Generation probabilities for all TCRbeta clonotypes obtained by the gDNA method from a handful of donors were computed using OLGA. What TCRdb holds here is the immuneACCESS table cut down to in-frame rearrangements. Part of the clones is not present; checked against another copy, under half of the missing clones reflect an unresolved V gene, and the others are unexplained. V, J and clone size are taken as reported in that table, and D and trimming were inferred from the DNA itself. The sample data list 500,000 to 700,000 clones, and roughly 95% of these were observed just once. Of the sample, about 0.11% falls within the top ten clones.

The chain employs TRBV7-6 and TRBJ2-2, with TRBD2 matching 9 junction bases. The clonotype originates from a woman aged 25 to 45 in good health. Sample: naive CD8+ T cells sorted from blood. Explained via the paper, the cell subset or site label denotes: CD45RA+CCR7+. The CDR3 region reads CASSPLAGNTGELFF. The DNA sequence reads TGTGCCAGCAGCCCACTAGCGGGGAACACCGGGGAGCTGTTTTTT.